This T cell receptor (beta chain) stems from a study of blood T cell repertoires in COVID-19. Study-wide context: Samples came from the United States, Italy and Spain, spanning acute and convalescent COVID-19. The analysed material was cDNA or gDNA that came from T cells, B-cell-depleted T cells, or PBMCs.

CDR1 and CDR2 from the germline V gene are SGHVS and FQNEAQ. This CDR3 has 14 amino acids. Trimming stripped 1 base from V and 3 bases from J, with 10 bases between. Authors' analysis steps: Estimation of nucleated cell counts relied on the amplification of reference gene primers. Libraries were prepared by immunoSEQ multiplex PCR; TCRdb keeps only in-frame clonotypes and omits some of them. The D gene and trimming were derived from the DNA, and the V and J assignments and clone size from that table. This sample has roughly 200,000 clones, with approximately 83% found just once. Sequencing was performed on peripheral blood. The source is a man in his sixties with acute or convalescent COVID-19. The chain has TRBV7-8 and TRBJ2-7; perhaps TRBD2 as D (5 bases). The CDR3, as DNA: TGTGCCAGCAGCTTAGAGATCGGGGTCTACGAGCAGTACTTC. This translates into CASSLEIGVYEQYF.